The 10 T cell receptor beta chains below were found in one sample sequenced in a study of kidney transplant recipient with SARS-CoV-2 infection. Using its own MiXCR run on the reads, TCRdb lists one record per CDR3 protein. The data hold approximately 250,000 distinct CDR3 sequences, with more than 25% observed a single time. Source: a blood sample, taken at baseline and on roughly day 110 from a kidney transplant recipient. The receptors originated from a male patient in his 30s who had COVID-19 and was a kidney transplant recipient. The graft donor may have given rise to some T cells.

This clonotype was detected many times. The rearrangement links TRBV5-4 to TRBJ1-2, with 7 positions matching TRBD1. Germline lookup yields CDR1 SGHNT and CDR2 YYREEE (reference sequence). There are 14 residues in the CDR3. Germline trimming cut 2 bases from V and 7 bases from J; bases unmatched to any gene: 8. As DNA, the CDR3 is TGTGCCAGCAGCTTAGCTGACAGGGTCGCTGGCTACACCTTC. Residues: CASSLADRVAGYTF. The full variable domain, with the rest looked up from reference TRBV5-4 and TRBJ1-2, is ETGVTQSPTHLIKTRGQQVTLRCSSQSGHNTVSWYQQALGQGPQFIFQYYREEENGRGNFPPRFSGLQFPNYSSELNVNALELDDSALYLCASSLADRVAGYTFGSGTRLTVV.

This clonotype was counted once. A much bigger clone sits one base away, suggesting this may be a read error. This chain joins TRBV1 and TRBJ1-4. TRBV1 is annotated as a pseudogene. The CDR3 spans 16 residues. The CDR3 protein is CTSSQKGYRRVEKLFF. CDR3 sequence (DNA): TGCACCAGCAGCCAAAAAGGATACAGGAGGGTTGAAAAACTGTTTTTT.

To note about this clonotype: A much larger clone lies one base from this, so it may be a read error. V gene TRBV6-9 combines with J gene TRBJ1-2; the D is unclear. This CDR3 contains 17 residues. Germline V gene data show CDR1 as MNHGY and CDR2 as SVAAGI. V was cut by 4 bases and J by 4 bases, with 22 bases left in between. DNA for the CDR3: TGTGCCAGCAGTTCGTCAAAGCCTTGCGGAAAGACCTATGGCTACACCTTC. Translated, it gives CASSSSKPCGKTYGYTF.

This clonotype was found a few times. The chain couples TRBV7-8 to TRBJ2-5, with TRBD1 matching 11 bases. The closer fit of TRBJ2-7 to the DNA end suggests the J call may be wrong. In germline, CDR1 is SGHVS, CDR2 FQNEAQ. The length of the CDR3 is 14 residues. The CDR3 region has the DNA TGTGCCAGCAGCCTCCGGGACAGGGGGTACGAGCAGTACTTC. Protein product: CASSLRDRGYEQYF.

This clonotype was counted many times. The chain uses TRBV5-1 and TRBJ1-1, with D unclear. The V end lost 4 bases, the J end lost 3 bases, and 19 bases lay between the germline ends. CDR3 length: 16 residues. CDR1 SGHRS and CDR2 YFSETQ come from the germline V gene. The CDR3 is CASSELPGVRDTEAFF. CDR3 nucleotides: TGCGCCAGCAGCGAACTACCGGGAGTAAGGGACACTGAAGCTTTCTTT.

The chain uses TRBV9 and TRBJ2-5; no reliable D call. The V end lost 3 bases, the J end lost 2 bases, and 17 bases lay between the germline ends. Germline V gene sequence: CDR1 SGDLS, CDR2 YYNGEE. The CDR3 extends over 16 amino acids. Here the CDR3 DNA reads TGTGCCAGCAGCGCCGAGTTGTTAGCAGTTCAAGAGACCCAGTACTTC. Protein product: CASSAELLAVQETQYF.

CDR3 in DNA: TGTGCCAGCAGCCCGAGGGGGGGCTTGAGCACAGATACGCAGTATTTT. It yields the protein CASSPRGGLSTDTQYF. The V gene is TRBV11-3, the J gene TRBJ2-3, with D possibly being TRBD2 (7 bases). CDR3 length: 16 amino acids. Germline CDR1 and CDR2: SGHNT and YENEEA. Trimming took off 5 bases at V and 0 bases at J, with 15 bases between the two ends. The full variable domain, in which reference TRBV11-3 and TRBJ2-3 provide the parts outside the CDR3, is EAGVVQSPRYKIIEKKQPVAFWCNPISGHNTLYWYLQNLGQGPELLIRYENEEAVDDSQLPKDRFSAERLKGVDSTLKIQPAELGDSAVYLCASSPRGGLSTDTQYFGPGTRLTVL.

This clonotype was picked up many times. This sequence joins TRBV12-3 or TRBV12-4 and TRBJ2-3; 8 positions match TRBD2. The CDR3 contains 14 residues. The junction had 3 bases not matched to a gene; V was cut back by 6 bases and J by 1 base. Here the CDR3 DNA reads TGTGCCAGCAGCAAGACTAGCGGCACAGATACGCAGTATTTT. Its protein product is CASSKTSGTDTQYF.

This clonotype was counted many times. V usage is TRBV7-2 and J usage is TRBJ1-2, with D possibly being TRBD1 (5 bases). The CDR3 spans 15 residues. Germline assignment: CDR1 SGHTA and CDR2 FQGNSA. The germline V and J ends were trimmed by 2 bases and 6 bases, with 16 bases remaining between them. CDR3 residues: CASSLMRQSRDGYTF. The CDR3 DNA is TGTGCCAGCAGCTTAATGAGACAGTCCCGGGATGGCTACACCTTC.

The J gene is TRBJ2-1, the V gene TRBV20-1; no firm D call. Between the trimmed V and J ends, which lost 3 bases and 1 base, there was a span of 10 bases. This CDR3 has 14 residues. In germline, CDR1 is DFQATT, CDR2 SNEGSKA (reference sequence). In DNA, the CDR3 is TGCAGTGCTAGTGCGGAGCATTCCTACAATGAGCAGTTCTTC. Protein product: CSASAEHSYNEQFF.